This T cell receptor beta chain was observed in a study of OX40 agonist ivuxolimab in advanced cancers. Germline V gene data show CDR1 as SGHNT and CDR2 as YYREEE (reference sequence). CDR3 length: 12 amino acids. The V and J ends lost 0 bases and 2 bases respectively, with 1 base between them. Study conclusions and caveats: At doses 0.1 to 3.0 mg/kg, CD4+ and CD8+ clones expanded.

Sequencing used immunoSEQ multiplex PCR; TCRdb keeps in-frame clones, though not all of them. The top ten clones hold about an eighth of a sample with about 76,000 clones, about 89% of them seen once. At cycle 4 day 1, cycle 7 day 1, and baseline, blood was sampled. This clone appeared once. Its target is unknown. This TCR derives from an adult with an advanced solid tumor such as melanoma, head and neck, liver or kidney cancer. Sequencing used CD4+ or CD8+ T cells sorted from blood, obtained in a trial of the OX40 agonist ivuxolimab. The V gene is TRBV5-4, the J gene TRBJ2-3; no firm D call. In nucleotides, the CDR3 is TGTGCCAGCAGCTTGGACACAGATACGCAGTATTTT. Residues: CASSLDTDTQYF.